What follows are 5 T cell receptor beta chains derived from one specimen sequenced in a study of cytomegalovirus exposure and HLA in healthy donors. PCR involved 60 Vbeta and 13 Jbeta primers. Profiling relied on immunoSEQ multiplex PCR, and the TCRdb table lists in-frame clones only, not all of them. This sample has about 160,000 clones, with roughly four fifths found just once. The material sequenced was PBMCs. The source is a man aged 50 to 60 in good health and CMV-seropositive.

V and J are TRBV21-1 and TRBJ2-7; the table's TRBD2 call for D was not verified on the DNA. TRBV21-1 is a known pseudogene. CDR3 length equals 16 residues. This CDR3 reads CASSTIPGLPIYEQYF. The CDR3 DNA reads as TGTGCCAGCAGCACGATTCCGGGACTACCGATCTACGAGCAGTACTTC.

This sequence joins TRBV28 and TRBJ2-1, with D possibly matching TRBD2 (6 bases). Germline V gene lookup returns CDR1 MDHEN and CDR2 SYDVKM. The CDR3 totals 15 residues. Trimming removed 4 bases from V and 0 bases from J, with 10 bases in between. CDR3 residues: CASSSPGASYNEQFF. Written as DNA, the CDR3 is TGTGCCAGCAGTTCCCCGGGAGCCTCCTACAATGAGCAGTTCTTC.

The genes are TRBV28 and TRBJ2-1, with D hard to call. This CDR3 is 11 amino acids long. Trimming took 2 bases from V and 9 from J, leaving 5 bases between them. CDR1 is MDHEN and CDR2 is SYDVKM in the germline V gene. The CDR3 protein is CASSLGGEQFF. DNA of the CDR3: TGTGCCAGCAGTTTAGGCGGTGAGCAGTTCTTC.

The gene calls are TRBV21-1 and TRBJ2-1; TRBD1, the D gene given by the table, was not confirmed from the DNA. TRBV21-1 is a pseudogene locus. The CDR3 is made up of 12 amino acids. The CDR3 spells CASSKAFTPQFF. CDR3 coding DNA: TGTGCCAGCAGCAAAGCGTTTACACCGCAGTTCTTC.

The CDR3 bases are TGTGCCAGTCGTAAGGGGGCGCATGTCACCGGGGAGCTGTTTTTT. Translation: CASRKGAHVTGELFF. The chain combines TRBV7-6 with TRBJ2-2; 7 bases match TRBD1. The V gene end was trimmed by 9 bases and the J gene end by 4 bases; junction bases not matched to a gene: 11. Germline CDR1 and CDR2: SGHVS and FNYEAQ. CDR3 size: 15 residues. The variable domain in full, with the rest retrieved from reference TRBV7-6 and TRBJ2-2, is GAGVSQSPRYKVTKRGQDVALRCDPISGHVSLYWYRQALGQGPEFLTYFNYEAQQDKSGLPNDRFSAERPEGSISTLTIQRTEQRDSAMYRCASRKGAHVTGELFFGEGSRLTVL.